This TCR beta chain was captured in a study of control samples from healthy donors and cancer patients. Assay used: immunoSEQ multiplex PCR; TCRdb lists only in-frame clones, some missing. The data hold tens of thousands of clones, with roughly 86% observed a single time. The CDR3 length is 14 residues. The V gene lost 8 bases and the J gene lost 0 bases, with 12 bases spanning the gap. Germline loops: CDR1 WSHSY, CDR2 SAAADI. This clone was seen a few times. The sample was blood. This TCR came from a man in his fifties in good health. The chain links TRBV10-2 to TRBJ2-3; no definite D call. The CDR3 loop is CASGRYGSTDTQYF. DNA for the CDR3: TGCGCCAGCGGCCGGTACGGGAGCACAGATACGCAGTATTTT.